A selection of T cell receptor beta chains follows, all from one sample in a study of shared clonotypes between healthy human individuals. Method: immunoSEQ multiplex PCR; TCRdb's copy keeps in-frame clones and lacks some. The sample holds under 2.5 million clones, roughly 92% seen once. Specimen: naive CD4+ T cells from PBMCs. These receptors came from a man younger than 35 in good health. Some clones in this sample may be carry-over from other donors' samples. CDR3s include the opening cysteine and the closing phenylalanine or tryptophan. A D gene is named only where the DNA matches it firmly. Clone size is shown for a subset of rows, as once, few, many or a class of expanded clone.

cdr3_aa: CAWSADRNQPQHF; cdr3_nt: TGTGCCTGGAGTGCGGACAGGAATCAGCCCCAGCATTTT; d_call: TRBD1; v_call: TRBV30; clone_size: .; j_call: TRBJ1-5
cdr3_aa: CASSYRTSGSETQYF; cdr3_nt: TGTGCCAGCAGTTACCGGACTAGCGGGAGCGAGACCCAGTACTTC; d_call: TRBD2; v_call: TRBV6-5; clone_size: .; j_call: TRBJ2-5
cdr3_aa: CARSRRDRPPTDTQYF; cdr3_nt: TGTGCCAGAAGCAGAAGGGACAGGCCCCCCACAGATACGCAGTATTTT; d_call: TRBD1; v_call: TRBV5-3; clone_size: .; j_call: TRBJ2-3
cdr3_aa: CATSRDPDRAHEQYF; cdr3_nt: TGTGCCACCAGCAGAGATCCGGACAGGGCACACGAGCAGTACTTC; d_call: TRBD1; v_call: TRBV15; clone_size: .; j_call: TRBJ2-7
cdr3_aa: CSATGTGTYEQYF; cdr3_nt: TGCAGCGCCACCGGGACAGGTACCTACGAGCAGTACTTC; d_call: TRBD1; v_call: TRBV29-1; clone_size: .; j_call: TRBJ2-7
cdr3_aa: CATSRRTQGTIPWDTQYF; cdr3_nt: TGTGCCACCAGCAGACGCACCCAAGGGACAATACCTTGGGATACGCAGTATTTT; d_call: .; v_call: TRBV15; clone_size: .; j_call: TRBJ2-3
cdr3_aa: CASSEALIRDRDYGYTF; cdr3_nt: TGTGCCAGCAGTGAAGCGCTTATTCGGGACAGGGACTATGGCTACACCTTC; d_call: TRBD1; v_call: TRBV2; clone_size: .; j_call: TRBJ1-2
cdr3_aa: CSVIPSGRVGETQYF; cdr3_nt: TGCAGCGTTATCCCTAGCGGGAGAGTTGGAGAGACCCAGTACTTC; d_call: TRBD2; v_call: TRBV29-1; clone_size: .; j_call: TRBJ2-5
cdr3_aa: CASSEGWASSYEQYF; cdr3_nt: TGTGCCAGCAGTGAAGGTTGGGCCTCCTCCTACGAGCAGTACTTC; d_call: .; v_call: TRBV6-1; clone_size: .; j_call: TRBJ2-7
cdr3_aa: CASSYSPEGYEQYF; cdr3_nt: TGTGCCAGCAGTTACTCTCCCGAGGGTTACGAGCAGTACTTC; d_call: .; v_call: TRBV6-6; clone_size: once; j_call: TRBJ2-7
cdr3_aa: CASSLGRTLQETQYF; cdr3_nt: TGTGCCAGCAGCTTGGGCAGGACCCTCCAAGAGACCCAGTACTTC; d_call: .; v_call: TRBV5-4; clone_size: .; j_call: TRBJ2-5
cdr3_aa: CASGSSGGTDTQYF; cdr3_nt: TGTGCTAGTGGTTCCTCGGGGGGCACAGATACGCAGTATTTT; d_call: .; v_call: TRBV12-5; clone_size: .; j_call: TRBJ2-3
cdr3_aa: CASSESGRKVTDTQYF; cdr3_nt: TGCGCCAGCAGCGAAAGCGGGAGGAAGGTCACAGATACGCAGTATTTT; d_call: TRBD2; v_call: TRBV5-1; clone_size: .; j_call: TRBJ2-3
cdr3_aa: CASSLWTSGDYEQYF; cdr3_nt: TGTGCCAGCAGCTTATGGACTAGCGGAGACTACGAGCAGTACTTC; d_call: TRBD2; v_call: TRBV7-2; clone_size: .; j_call: TRBJ2-7
cdr3_aa: CASSSNTAYEQYF; cdr3_nt: TGTGCCAGCAGCTCGAATACAGCCTACGAGCAGTACTTC; d_call: .; v_call: TRBV7-8; clone_size: once; j_call: TRBJ2-7
cdr3_aa: CASSLSLAGAYNEQFF; cdr3_nt: TGCGCCAGCAGCTTGAGTTTGGCGGGTGCCTACAATGAGCAGTTCTTC; d_call: .; v_call: TRBV5-1; clone_size: .; j_call: TRBJ2-1
cdr3_aa: CASSDTNPEAQGPDGRYEQYF; cdr3_nt: TGTGCCAGCAGTGACACTAACCCAGAAGCCCAGGGACCAGACGGTCGGTACGAGCAGTACTTC; d_call: .; v_call: TRBV6-4; clone_size: .; j_call: TRBJ2-7
cdr3_aa: CARKGGTEAFF; cdr3_nt: TGTGCCAGGAAGGGGGGCACTGAAGCTTTCTTT; d_call: .; v_call: TRBV6-5; clone_size: .; j_call: TRBJ1-1
cdr3_aa: CASSLGAGESPYNEQFF; cdr3_nt: TGTGCCAGCAGCCTTGGCGCGGGAGAGTCACCCTACAATGAGCAGTTCTTC; d_call: TRBD2; v_call: TRBV7-9; clone_size: .; j_call: TRBJ2-1
cdr3_aa: CASSLAGPPYEQYF; cdr3_nt: TGCGCCAGCAGCTTGGCGGGACCACCCTACGAGCAGTACTTC; d_call: .; v_call: TRBV5-1; clone_size: .; j_call: TRBJ2-7
cdr3_aa: CASSTTQGNYGYTF; cdr3_nt: TGTGCCAGCAGCACCACGCAGGGGAACTATGGCTACACCTTC; d_call: .; v_call: TRBV5-4; clone_size: .; j_call: TRBJ1-2
cdr3_aa: CASSTGQGRPQHF; cdr3_nt: TGTGCCAGCAGCACTGGACAGGGACGGCCCCAGCATTTT; d_call: TRBD1; v_call: TRBV7-2; clone_size: .; j_call: TRBJ1-5
cdr3_aa: CASSPRANHPYEQYF; cdr3_nt: TGTGCCAGCAGCCCCCGGGCCAATCACCCCTACGAGCAGTACTTC; d_call: .; v_call: TRBV7-2; clone_size: .; j_call: TRBJ2-7
cdr3_aa: CASSPPGQPQHF; cdr3_nt: TGTGCCAGCTCACCACCTGGTCAGCCCCAGCATTTT; d_call: .; v_call: TRBV18; clone_size: few; j_call: TRBJ1-5
cdr3_aa: CASSPTLRDRDLHLEQYF; cdr3_nt: TGTGCCAGCAGCCCAACGTTGCGCGACAGGGACCTCCATCTCGAGCAGTACTTC; d_call: TRBD1; v_call: TRBV7-2; clone_size: .; j_call: TRBJ2-7
cdr3_aa: CASRGGGRSYEQYF; cdr3_nt: TGCGCCAGCAGGGGTGGCGGGAGGTCCTACGAGCAGTACTTC; d_call: TRBD2; v_call: TRBV5-1; clone_size: .; j_call: TRBJ2-7
cdr3_aa: CAWSQGVSLPPYYEQYF; cdr3_nt: TGTGCCTGGAGTCAGGGTGTCAGCTTACCTCCCTACTACGAGCAGTACTTC; d_call: .; v_call: TRBV30; clone_size: .; j_call: TRBJ2-7
cdr3_aa: CASSPWTSGISGELFF; cdr3_nt: TGTGCCAGCAGCCCCTGGACTAGCGGGATCAGCGGGGAGCTGTTTTTT; d_call: TRBD2; v_call: TRBV7-9; clone_size: .; j_call: TRBJ2-2
cdr3_aa: CASSLVSGGTDTQYF; cdr3_nt: TGCGCCAGCAGCTTGGTCTCGGGAGGCACAGATACGCAGTATTTT; d_call: .; v_call: TRBV5-1; clone_size: .; j_call: TRBJ2-3
cdr3_aa: CASSPPTPPTGELFF; cdr3_nt: TGTGCCAGCTCACCACCGACTCCCCCAACCGGGGAGCTGTTTTTT; d_call: .; v_call: TRBV18; clone_size: .; j_call: TRBJ2-2
cdr3_aa: CASSLAAGAPYNEQFF; cdr3_nt: TGTGCCAGCAGCTTAGCGGCAGGGGCGCCATACAATGAGCAGTTCTTC; d_call: .; v_call: TRBV7-2; clone_size: .; j_call: TRBJ2-1
cdr3_aa: CASSERPGGPMNTEAFF; cdr3_nt: TGCGCCAGCAGTGAAAGACCAGGGGGCCCGATGAACACTGAAGCTTTCTTT; d_call: TRBD1; v_call: TRBV5-1; clone_size: .; j_call: TRBJ1-1
cdr3_aa: CASIGTVEGNGYTF; cdr3_nt: TGTGCCAGCATAGGGACGGTGGAGGGCAATGGCTACACCTTC; d_call: .; v_call: TRBV6-6; clone_size: .; j_call: TRBJ1-2